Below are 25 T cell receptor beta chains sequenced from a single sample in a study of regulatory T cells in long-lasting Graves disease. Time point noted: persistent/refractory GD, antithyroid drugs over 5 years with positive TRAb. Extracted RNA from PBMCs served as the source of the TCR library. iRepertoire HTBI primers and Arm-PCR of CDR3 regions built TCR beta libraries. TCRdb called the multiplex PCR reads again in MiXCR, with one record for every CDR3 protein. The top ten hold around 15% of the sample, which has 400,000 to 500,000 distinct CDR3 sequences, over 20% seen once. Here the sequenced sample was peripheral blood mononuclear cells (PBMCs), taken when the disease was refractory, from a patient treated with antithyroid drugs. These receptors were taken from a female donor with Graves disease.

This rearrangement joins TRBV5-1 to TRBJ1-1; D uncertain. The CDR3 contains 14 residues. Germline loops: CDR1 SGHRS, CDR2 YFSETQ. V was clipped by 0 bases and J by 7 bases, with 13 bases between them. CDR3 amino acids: CASSLGWAEGEAFF. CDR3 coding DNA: TGCGCCAGCAGCTTGGGCTGGGCCGAAGGTGAAGCTTTCTTT.

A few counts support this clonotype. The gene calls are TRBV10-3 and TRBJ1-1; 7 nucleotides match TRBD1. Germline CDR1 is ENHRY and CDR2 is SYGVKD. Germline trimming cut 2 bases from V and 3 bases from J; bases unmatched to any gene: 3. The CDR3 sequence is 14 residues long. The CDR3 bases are TGTGCCATCAGTGAGAAGGGGGCAGACACTGAAGCTTTCTTT. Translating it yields CAISEKGADTEAFF.

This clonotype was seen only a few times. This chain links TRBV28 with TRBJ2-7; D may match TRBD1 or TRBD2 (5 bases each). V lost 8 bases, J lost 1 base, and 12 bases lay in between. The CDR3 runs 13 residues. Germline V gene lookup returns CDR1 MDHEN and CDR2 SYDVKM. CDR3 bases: TGTGCCAGCGGGGGTTCTGATTCCTACGAGCAGTACTTC. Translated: CASGGSDSYEQYF.

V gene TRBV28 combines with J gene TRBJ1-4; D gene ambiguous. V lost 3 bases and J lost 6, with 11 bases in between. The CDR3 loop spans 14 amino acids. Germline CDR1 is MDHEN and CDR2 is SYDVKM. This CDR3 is CASSFAARYEKLFF. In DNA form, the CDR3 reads TGTGCCAGCAGTTTTGCAGCCCGATATGAAAAACTGTTTTTT.

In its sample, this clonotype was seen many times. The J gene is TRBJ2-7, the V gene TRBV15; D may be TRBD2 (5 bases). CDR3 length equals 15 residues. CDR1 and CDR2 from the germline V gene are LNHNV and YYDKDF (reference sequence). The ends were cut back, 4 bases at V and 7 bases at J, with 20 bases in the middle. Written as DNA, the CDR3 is TGTGCCACCAGCACCCTCCTAGGAGGCTCGGGGGAGCAGTACTTC. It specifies CATSTLLGGSGEQYF.

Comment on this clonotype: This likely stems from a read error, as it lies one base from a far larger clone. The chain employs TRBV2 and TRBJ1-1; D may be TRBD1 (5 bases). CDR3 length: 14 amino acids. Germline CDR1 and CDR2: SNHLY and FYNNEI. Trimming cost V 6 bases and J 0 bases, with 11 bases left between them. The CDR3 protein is CASSVEGVNTEAFF. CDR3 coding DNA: TGTGCCAGCAGCGTGGAAGGGGTGAACACTGAAGCTTTCTTT.

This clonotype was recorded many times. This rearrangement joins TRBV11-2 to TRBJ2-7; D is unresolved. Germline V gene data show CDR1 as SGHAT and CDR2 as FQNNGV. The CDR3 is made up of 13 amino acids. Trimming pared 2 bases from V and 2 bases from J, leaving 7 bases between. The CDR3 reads CASSLKDPYEQYF. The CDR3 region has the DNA TGTGCCAGCAGCTTAAAGGATCCCTACGAGCAGTACTTC.

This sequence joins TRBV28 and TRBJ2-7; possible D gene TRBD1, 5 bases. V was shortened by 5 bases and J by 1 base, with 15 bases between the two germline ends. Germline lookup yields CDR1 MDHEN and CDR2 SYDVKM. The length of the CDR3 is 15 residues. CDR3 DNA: TGTGCCAGCAGTCCAAGTGACAGATTATCCTACGAGCAGTACTTC. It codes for CASSPSDRLSYEQYF.

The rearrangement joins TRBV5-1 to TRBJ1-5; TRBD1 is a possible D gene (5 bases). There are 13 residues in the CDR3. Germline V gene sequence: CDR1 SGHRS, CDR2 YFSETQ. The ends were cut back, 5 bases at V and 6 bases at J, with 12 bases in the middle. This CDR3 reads CASSPQGSQPQHF. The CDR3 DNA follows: TGCGCCAGCAGTCCGCAGGGTTCTCAGCCCCAGCATTTT. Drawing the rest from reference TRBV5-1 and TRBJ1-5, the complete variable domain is KAGVTQTPRYLIKTRGQQVTLSCSPISGHRSVSWYQQTPGQGLQFLFEYFSETQRNKGNFPGRFSGRQFSNSRSEMNVSTLELGDSALYLCASSPQGSQPQHFGDGTRLSIL.

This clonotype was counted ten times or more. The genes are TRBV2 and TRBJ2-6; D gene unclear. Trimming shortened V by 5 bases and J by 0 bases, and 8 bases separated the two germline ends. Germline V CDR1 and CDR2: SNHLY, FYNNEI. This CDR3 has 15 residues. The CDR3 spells CASSRKLSGANVLTF. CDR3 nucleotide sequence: TGTGCCAGCAGTAGGAAGCTCTCTGGGGCCAACGTCCTGACTTTC.

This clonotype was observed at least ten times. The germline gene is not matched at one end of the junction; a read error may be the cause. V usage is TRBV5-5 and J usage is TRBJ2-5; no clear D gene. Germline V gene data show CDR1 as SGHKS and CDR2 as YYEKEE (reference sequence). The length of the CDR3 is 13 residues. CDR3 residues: CATSASWKETQYF. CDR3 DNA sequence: TGTGCCACCAGCGCTTCGTGGAAAGAGACCCAGTACTTC.

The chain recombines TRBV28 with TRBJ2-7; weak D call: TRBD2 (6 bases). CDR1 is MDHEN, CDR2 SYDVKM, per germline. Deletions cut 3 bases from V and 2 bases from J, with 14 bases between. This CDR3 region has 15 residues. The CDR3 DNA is TGTGCCAGCAGTTTTGGAGGGAGGACGACCTACGAGCAGTACTTC. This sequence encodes CASSFGGRTTYEQYF.

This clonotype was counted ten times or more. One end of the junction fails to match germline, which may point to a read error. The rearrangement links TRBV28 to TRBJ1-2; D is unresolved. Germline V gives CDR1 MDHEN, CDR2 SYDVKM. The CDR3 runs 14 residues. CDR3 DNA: TGTGCCAGCAGTTTATGGCAGTACGGGTATGTCTACACCTTC. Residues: CASSLWQYGYVYTF.

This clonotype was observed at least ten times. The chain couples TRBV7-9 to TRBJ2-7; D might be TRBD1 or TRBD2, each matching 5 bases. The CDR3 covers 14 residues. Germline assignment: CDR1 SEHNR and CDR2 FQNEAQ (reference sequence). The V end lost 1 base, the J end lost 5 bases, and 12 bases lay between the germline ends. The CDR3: CASSLEGRGDEQYF. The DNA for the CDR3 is TGTGCCAGCAGCTTAGAGGGTAGGGGAGACGAGCAGTACTTC.

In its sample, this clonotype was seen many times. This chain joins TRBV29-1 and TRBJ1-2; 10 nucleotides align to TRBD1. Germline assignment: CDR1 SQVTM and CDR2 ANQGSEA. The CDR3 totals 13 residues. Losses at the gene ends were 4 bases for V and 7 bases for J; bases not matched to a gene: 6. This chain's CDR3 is CSVATGGNFGYTF. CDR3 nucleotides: TGCAGCGTTGCGACAGGGGGCAATTTTGGCTACACCTTC.

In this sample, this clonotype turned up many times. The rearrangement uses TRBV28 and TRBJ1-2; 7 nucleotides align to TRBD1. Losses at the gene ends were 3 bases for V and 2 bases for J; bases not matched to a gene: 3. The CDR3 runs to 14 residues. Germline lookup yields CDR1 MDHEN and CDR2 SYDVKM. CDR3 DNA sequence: TGTGCCAGCAGTTTGACAGGGTCGAACTATGGCTACACCTTC. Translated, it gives CASSLTGSNYGYTF.

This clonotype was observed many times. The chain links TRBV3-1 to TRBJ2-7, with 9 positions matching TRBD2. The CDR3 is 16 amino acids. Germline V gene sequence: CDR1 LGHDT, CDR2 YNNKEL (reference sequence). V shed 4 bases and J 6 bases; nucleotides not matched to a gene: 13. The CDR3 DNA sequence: TGTGCCAGCAGCCCGTTCCGAGTAGCGGGAGTCTCCGAGCAGTACTTC. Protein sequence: CASSPFRVAGVSEQYF.

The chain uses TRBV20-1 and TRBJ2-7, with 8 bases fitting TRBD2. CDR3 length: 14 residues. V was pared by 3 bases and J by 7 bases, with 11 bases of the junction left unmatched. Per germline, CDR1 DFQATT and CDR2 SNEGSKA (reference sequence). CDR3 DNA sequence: TGCAGTGCTAGCCTAGAAGCGGGAGTAAGAGAGCAGTACTTC. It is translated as CSASLEAGVREQYF.

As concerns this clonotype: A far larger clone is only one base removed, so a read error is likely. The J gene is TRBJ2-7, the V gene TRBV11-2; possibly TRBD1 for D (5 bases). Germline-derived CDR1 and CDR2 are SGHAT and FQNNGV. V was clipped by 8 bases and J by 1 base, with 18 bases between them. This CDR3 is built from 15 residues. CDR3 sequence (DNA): TGTGCCAGCGGTGAATCGGCAGGGTGGTCCTACGAGCAGTACTTC. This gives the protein CASGESAGWSYEQYF.

The DNA of the CDR3 is TGTGCCAGCAGGTATTCCGGGACAGACTACGAGCAGTACTTC. Its translation is CASRYSGTDYEQYF. This chain joins TRBV6-1 and TRBJ2-7; 7 bases are a match to TRBD1. The ends lost 6 bases at V and 3 bases at J; junction bases unmatched: 8. The CDR3 is 14 amino acids. Germline values: CDR1 MNHNS, CDR2 SASEGT.

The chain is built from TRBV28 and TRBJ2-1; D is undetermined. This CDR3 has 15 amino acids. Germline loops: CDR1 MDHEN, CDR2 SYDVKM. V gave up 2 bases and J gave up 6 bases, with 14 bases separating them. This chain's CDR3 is CASSLVRLKGNEQFF. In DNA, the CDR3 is TGTGCCAGCAGTTTAGTTCGGTTGAAGGGCAATGAGCAGTTCTTC.

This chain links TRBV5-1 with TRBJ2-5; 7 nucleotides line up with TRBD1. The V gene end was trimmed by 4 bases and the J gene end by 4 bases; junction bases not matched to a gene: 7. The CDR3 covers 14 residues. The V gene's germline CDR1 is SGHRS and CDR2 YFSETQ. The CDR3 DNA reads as TGCGCCAGCAGCCCGGGGACAGTTTTAGAGACCCAGTACTTC. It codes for CASSPGTVLETQYF.

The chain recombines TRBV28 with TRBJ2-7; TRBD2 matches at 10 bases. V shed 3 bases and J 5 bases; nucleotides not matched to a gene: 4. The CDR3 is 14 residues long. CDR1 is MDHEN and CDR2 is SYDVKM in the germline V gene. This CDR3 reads CASSFTGTSDEQYF. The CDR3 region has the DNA TGTGCCAGCAGTTTCACCGGGACTAGCGACGAGCAGTACTTC.

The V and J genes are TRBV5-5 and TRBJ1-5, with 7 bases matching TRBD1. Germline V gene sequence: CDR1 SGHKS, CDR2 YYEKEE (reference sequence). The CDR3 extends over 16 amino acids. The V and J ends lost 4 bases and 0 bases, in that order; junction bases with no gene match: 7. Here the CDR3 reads CASSTGQDHSNQPQHF. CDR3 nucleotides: TGTGCCAGCAGCACCGGACAGGATCATAGCAATCAGCCCCAGCATTTT. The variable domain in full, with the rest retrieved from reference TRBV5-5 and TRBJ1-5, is DAGVTQSPTHLIKTRGQQVTLRCSPISGHKSVSWYQQVLGQGPQFIFQYYEKEERGRGNFPDRFSARQFPNYSSELNVNALLLGDSALYLCASSTGQDHSNQPQHFGDGTRLSIL.

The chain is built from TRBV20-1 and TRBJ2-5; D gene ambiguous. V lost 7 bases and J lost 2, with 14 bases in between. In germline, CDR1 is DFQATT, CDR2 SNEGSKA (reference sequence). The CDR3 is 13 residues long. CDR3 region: CSVAWVRQETQYF. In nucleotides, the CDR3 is TGCAGTGTAGCCTGGGTTCGACAAGAGACCCAGTACTTC.